This is a list of T cell receptor beta chains from one sample in a study of cytomegalovirus exposure and HLA in healthy donors. The protocol was immunoSEQ multiplex PCR, while the TCRdb copy is restricted to in-frame clones and leaves out a portion. Of 150,000 to 190,000 clones listed, about 68% are singletons. Sequenced material: PBMCs. Every receptor here comes from a man aged 18-30 years in good health and CMV-seronegative. Each CDR3 is given with its conserved first and last residue. The D gene is left open where the match is weak. Only some rows state a clone size, as once, few, many or a class for expanded clones.

j_call,clone_size,d_call,v_call,cdr3_aa,cdr3_nt
TRBJ2-7,.,TRBD2,TRBV27,CASSSAGAHHEQYF,TGTGCCAGCAGTTCCGCGGGAGCCCACCACGAGCAGTACTTC
TRBJ1-1,.,.,TRBV7-9,CASSSAARSEAFF,TGTGCCAGCAGTTCTGCCGCCCGGTCTGAAGCTTTCTTT
TRBJ2-2,.,TRBD2,TRBV6-5,CASSPGTRDTGGLFF,TGTGCCAGCAGCCCCGGGACTAGAGACACCGGGGGGCTGTTTTTT
TRBJ2-7,.,TRBD1,TRBV4-1,CASSQRTGGYEQYF,TGCGCCAGCAGCCAACGGACAGGGGGCTACGAGCAGTACTTC
TRBJ2-7,.,.,TRBV11-2,CASSLVSQDHEQYF,TGTGCCAGCAGCTTAGTCTCACAGGACCACGAGCAGTACTTC
TRBJ1-1,.,.,TRBV30,CAWGSQNTEAFF,TGTGCCTGGGGGAGTCAGAACACTGAAGCTTTCTTT
TRBJ1-4,.,.,TRBV6-5,CASSPLTESNEKLFF,TGTGCCAGCAGTCCACTTACAGAATCCAACGAAAAACTGTTTTTT
TRBJ2-1,.,.,TRBV14,CASSRMLAGKTYEQFF,TGTGCCAGCAGCCGCATGTTGGCGGGGAAAACTTATGAGCAGTTCTTC
TRBJ2-2,.,.,TRBV6-5,CASSYGGRPTGELFF,TGTGCCAGCAGTTATGGTGGGAGGCCCACCGGGGAGCTGTTTTTT
TRBJ2-7,.,.,TRBV4-1,CASSQAFTSKHQQYF,TGCGCCAGCAGCCAAGCCTTTACTTCAAAGCATCAGCAGTACTTC
TRBJ2-7,.,.,TRBV7-2,CASSLVSGSTYEQYF,TGTGCCAGCAGCTTAGTCAGCGGGTCAACCTACGAGCAGTACTTC
TRBJ2-5,.,.,TRBV18,CASSPSGETQYF,TGTGCCAGCTCACCCAGCGGGGAGACCCAGTACTTC
TRBJ1-1,.,TRBD1,TRBV6-1,CASRQGDSTEAFF,TGTGCCAGCCGACAGGGGGATAGCACTGAAGCTTTCTTT
TRBJ2-1,.,TRBD1,TRBV6-5,CASSSAFGQGVNEQFF,TGTGCCAGCAGTTCCGCTTTTGGACAGGGGGTCAATGAGCAGTTCTTC
TRBJ2-1,few,TRBD2,TRBV2,CASTLTLAGSSYNEQFF,TGTGCCAGCACCTTAACTTTAGCGGGCAGCTCCTACAATGAGCAGTTCTTC
TRBJ2-3,.,TRBD2,TRBV6-5,CASSYSLAGADTQYF,TGTGCCAGCAGTTATAGTCTAGCGGGAGCTGATACGCAGTATTTT
TRBJ2-7,.,.,TRBV6-1,CASSEGGGPRSNEQYF,TGTGCCAGCAGTGAAGGTGGAGGGCCCAGGTCGAACGAGCAGTACTTC
TRBJ1-1,.,.,TRBV11-2,CASSLTGGVGSEAFF,TGTGCCAGCAGCCTCACCGGAGGGGTCGGTTCTGAAGCTTTCTTT
TRBJ2-4,.,.,TRBV2,CASSEGRGGAKNIQYF,TGTGCCAGCAGTGAGGGGCGGGGTGGGGCCAAAAACATTCAGTACTTC
TRBJ2-3,.,.,TRBV7-2,CASSPRGAGNTDTQYF,TGTGCCAGCAGCCCCCGGGGGGCAGGGAACACAGATACGCAGTATTTT
TRBJ1-2,.,TRBD1,TRBV28,CASRRGQAALLNYGYTF,TGTGCCAGCAGAAGGGGACAGGCGGCGTTACTAAACTATGGCTACACCTTC
TRBJ1-4,few,.,TRBV11-3,CASSLTGRGSLTGEKLFF,TGTGCCAGCAGCTTAACTGGCAGGGGATCTCTAACCGGAGAAAAACTGTTTTTT
TRBJ1-3,.,TRBD1,TRBV10-1,CASSEEQGAFGNTIYF,TGCGCCAGCAGTGAGGAACAGGGGGCGTTTGGAAACACCATATATTTT
TRBJ2-7,.,.,TRBV7-8,CASSERASYEQYF,TGTGCCAGCTCCGAGCGGGCCTCCTACGAGCAGTACTTC
TRBJ2-2,.,.,TRBV9,CASSALTGGNTGELFF,TGTGCCAGCAGCGCCTTGACAGGCGGGAACACCGGGGAGCTGTTTTTT
TRBJ2-7,.,TRBD1,TRBV7-2,CASSLGATGVGEQYF,TGTGCCAGCAGCTTAGGGGCCACAGGGGTTGGGGAGCAGTACTTC
TRBJ1-6,.,TRBD1,TRBV28,CASSPHRGQGGDSPLHF,TGTGCCAGCAGTCCGCACCGTGGACAGGGGGGGGATTCACCCCTCCACTTT
TRBJ2-7,.,.,TRBV10-1,CASSEIGSSYEQYF,TGCGCCAGCAGTGAGATTGGCAGCTCCTACGAGCAGTACTTC
TRBJ2-3,.,TRBD2,TRBV30,CAWSLTSGGGDTQYF,TGTGCCTGGAGTCTTACTAGCGGAGGGGGGGATACGCAGTATTTT
TRBJ2-7,.,TRBD2,TRBV5-6,CASSLAFSGRTGIDF,TGTGCCAGCAGCTTGGCCTTTAGCGGGAGAACGGGGATAGACTTC
TRBJ2-7,.,TRBD1,TRBV7-9,CASSQTGGSSYEQYF,TGTGCCAGCAGCCAAACAGGGGGCAGCTCCTACGAGCAGTACTTC
TRBJ2-3,.,.,TRBV5-8,CASSLGARAGTDTQYF,TGTGCCAGCAGCTTGGGGGCAAGGGCGGGTACAGATACGCAGTATTTT
TRBJ1-3,.,TRBD1,TRBV6-1,CASSEGTGDGNTIYF,TGTGCCAGCAGTGAAGGGACAGGGGACGGAAACACCATATATTTT
TRBJ1-5,.,TRBD1,TRBV19,CATNTGDLANYQPQHF,TGTGCCACCAACACAGGGGACCTGGCCAACTATCAGCCCCAGCATTTT
TRBJ2-7,.,.,TRBV6-5,CASSGRRLPNEQYF,TGTGCCAGCAGTGGTCGTAGACTGCCTAACGAGCAGTACTTC
TRBJ1-5,.,TRBD1,TRBV30,CAWSARTGDQPQHF,TGTGCCTGGAGTGCCCGGACAGGTGATCAGCCCCAGCATTTT
TRBJ2-7,.,.,TRBV7-2,CASSSYRQSEQYF,TGTGCCAGCAGCTCATATCGACAATCAGAGCAGTACTTC
TRBJ1-1,.,.,TRBV6-5,CASSPWGGTEAFF,TGTGCCAGCAGTCCGTGGGGAGGGACTGAAGCTTTCTTT
TRBJ2-7,.,.,TRBV2,CASGKDTPNYEQYF,TGTGCCAGCGGAAAAGACACTCCAAACTACGAGCAGTACTTC
TRBJ2-5,.,TRBD1,TRBV2,CASSAGGQGRETQYF,TGTGCCAGCAGTGCTGGGGGACAGGGGAGGGAGACCCAGTACTTC
TRBJ2-5,.,TRBD2,TRBV6-5,CASSPLAGGGETQYF,TGTGCCAGCAGCCCATTAGCGGGAGGGGGGGAGACCCAGTACTTC
TRBJ1-2,.,TRBD1,TRBV19,CASSIDGGGTDYGYTF,TGTGCCAGTAGTATAGATGGAGGGGGGACAGACTATGGCTACACCTTC
TRBJ2-1,.,.,TRBV21-1,CATCGSGSSSSYNEQFF,TGTGCCACCTGTGGTAGCGGGTCCTCAAGCTCCTACAATGAGCAGTTCTTC
TRBJ1-1,few,.,TRBV6-1,CASSGSRINTEAFF,TGTGCCAGCAGTGGGTCCAGGATAAACACTGAAGCTTTCTTT
TRBJ1-2,.,.,TRBV19,CASRGTLTYGYTF,TGTGCCAGTAGGGGCACCCTAACCTATGGCTACACCTTC
TRBJ1-2,.,.,TRBV7-9,CASSLVLGVDGYGYTF,TGTGCCAGCAGCTTAGTCCTCGGGGTGGATGGGTATGGCTACACCTTC
TRBJ1-2,few,TRBD1,TRBV28,CASSPDRDGYTF,TGTGCCAGCAGCCCGGACAGGGACGGCTACACCTTC
TRBJ1-5,few,.,TRBV7-2,CASSLKGDQPQHF,TGTGCCAGCAGCTTAAAGGGGGATCAGCCCCAGCATTTT
TRBJ2-7,.,.,TRBV28,CASTGEVHEQYF,TGTGCCAGCACGGGGGAGGTACACGAGCAGTACTTC
TRBJ2-2,.,TRBD2,TRBV4-3,CASSQEPLAGGTGELFF,TGCGCCAGCAGCCAGGAACCCCTAGCGGGAGGGACCGGGGAGCTGTTTTTT
TRBJ2-7,.,TRBD1,TRBV19,CASSSGGSEQYF,TGTGCCAGTAGTTCAGGGGGAAGCGAGCAGTACTTC
TRBJ2-6,.,.,TRBV5-1,CASSRDTSSGANVLTF,TGCGCCAGCAGCCGAGATACCTCCTCTGGGGCCAACGTCCTGACTTTC
TRBJ1-6,.,TRBD1,TRBV9,CASSVGRQGDSPLHF,TGTGCCAGCAGCGTAGGTCGGCAGGGGGATTCACCCCTCCACTTT